One and the same sample provided the 27 T cell receptor beta chains below, sequenced in a study of blood T cell repertoires in COVID-19. Libraries were prepared by immunoSEQ multiplex PCR; TCRdb keeps only in-frame clonotypes and omits some of them. The table records some 80,000 clones, around 90% of them present only once. The specimen sequenced was peripheral blood. The receptors shown here come from a woman of 80 years or more with active or convalescent COVID-19.

This sequence joins TRBV6-2 or TRBV6-3 and TRBJ1-1; TRBD1 might be the D (5 bases). Per germline, CDR1 MNHEY and CDR2 SVGEGT. V dropped 3 bases and J dropped 6 bases, with 11 bases sitting between them. The CDR3 has 13 amino acids. CDR3 sequence reads: CASSYYGGAEAFF. The CDR3 DNA is TGTGCCAGCAGTTATTATGGGGGGGCTGAAGCTTTCTTT.

V usage is TRBV7-2 and J usage is TRBJ1-2; 8 nucleotides line up with TRBD1. CDR3 size: 16 residues. After removal of 1 base from V and 6 bases from J, the junction contained 10 bases not matched to a gene. The germline V gene has CDR1 SGHTA and CDR2 FQGNSA. CDR3 in amino acids: CASSLVPGQVYNGYTF. The CDR3, as DNA: TGTGCCAGCAGCTTAGTTCCGGGACAGGTATATAATGGCTACACCTTC.

The chain employs TRBV19 and TRBJ1-1, with unresolved D. The CDR3 is 14 amino acids. CDR1 is LNHDA and CDR2 is SQIVND in the germline V gene (reference sequence). Trimming cost V 3 bases and J 0 bases, with 8 bases left between them. DNA of the CDR3: TGTGCCAGTAGTATCGAACAGATGAACACTGAAGCTTTCTTT. As protein: CASSIEQMNTEAFF.

This chain uses TRBV6-2 or TRBV6-3 with TRBJ2-3; D not resolved. With 5 bases removed from V and 5 bases from J, the gap between germline ends came to 5 bases. Per germline, CDR1 MNHEY and CDR2 SVGEGT. The CDR3 contains 11 residues. The CDR3 spells CASSILDTQYF. In DNA, the CDR3 is TGTGCCAGCAGTATACTAGATACGCAGTATTTT.

The V and J genes are TRBV5-6 and TRBJ1-6; D may be TRBD1 (6 bases). The CDR3 runs to 15 residues. Trimming shortened V by 1 base and J by 3 bases, and 8 bases separated the two germline ends. CDR1 is SGHDT, CDR2 YYEEEE, per germline. The CDR3 loop reads CASSLRQDYNSPLHF. As DNA, the CDR3 is TGTGCCAGCAGCTTGAGACAGGACTATAATTCACCCCTCCACTTT. The whole variable domain, filled in from reference TRBV5-6 and TRBJ1-6, reads DAGVTQSPTHLIKTRGQQVTLRCSPKSGHDTVSWYQQALGQGPQFIFQYYEEEERQRGNFPDRFSGHQFPNYSSELNVNALLLGDSALYLCASSLRQDYNSPLHFGNGTRLTVT.

The genes are TRBV7-6 and TRBJ1-2, with D tentatively TRBD1 (6 bases). This CDR3 is built from 14 residues. V was clipped by 3 bases and J by 4 bases, with 12 bases between them. CDR1 and CDR2 from the germline V gene are SGHVS and FNYEAQ. CDR3 amino acids: CASSLAGESYGYTF. The CDR3 DNA is TGTGCCAGCAGCTTGGCAGGGGAAAGCTATGGCTACACCTTC.

Comments on this clone: A junction end diverges from the germline sequence, so it may reflect a read error. The chain carries TRBV28 and TRBJ2-7; D ambiguous. Germline V gene lookup returns CDR1 MDHEN and CDR2 SYDVKM. The CDR3 loop spans 13 amino acids. CDR3 in amino acids: CASSNADGPPNSF. The CDR3 nucleotides are TGTGCCAGCAGTAACGCCGATGGGCCACCAAACTCCTTC.

The chain combines TRBV27 with TRBJ1-2; 10 positions agree with TRBD1. This CDR3 is built from 16 residues. Per germline, CDR1 MNHEY and CDR2 SMNVEV (reference sequence). The J segment lost 5 bases and the V segment lost 3 bases, leaving 9 bases of the junction unmatched. The CDR3 sequence: CASSFATGGVRYGYTF. The CDR3 DNA sequence: TGTGCCAGCAGTTTCGCGACAGGGGGCGTTCGGTATGGCTACACCTTC.

The V gene is TRBV9, the J gene TRBJ2-7; the D is unclear. CDR3 length: 13 amino acids. The V gene lost 1 base and the J gene lost 3 bases, with 8 bases spanning the gap. In germline, CDR1 is SGDLS, CDR2 YYNGEE. In DNA form, the CDR3 reads TGTGCCAGCAGCGTAACCGAGAACTACGAGCAGTACTTC. This translates into CASSVTENYEQYF. The complete variable domain, with remaining parts taken from reference TRBV9 and TRBJ2-7, reads DSGVTQTPKHLITATGQRVTLRCSPRSGDLSVYWYQQSLDQGLQFLIQYYNGEERAKGNILERFSAQQFPDLHSELNLSSLELGDSALYFCASSVTENYEQYFGPGTRLTVT.

This clone showed up just a few times. V gene TRBV12-3 or TRBV12-4 combines with J gene TRBJ1-1; TRBD1 aligns across 7 bases. The CDR3 runs to 13 residues. The ends lost 5 bases at V and 5 bases at J; junction bases unmatched: 5. DNA of the CDR3: TGTGCCAGCAGTCGGACAGGAGTTACTGAAGCTTTCTTT. As protein: CASSRTGVTEAFF.

This clone was seen a single time. The rearrangement uses TRBV6-2 or TRBV6-3 and TRBJ1-2; D is unclear. V lost 0 bases to trimming and J lost 0 bases, with 5 bases between them. The CDR3 has 14 residues. The germline gives CDR1 MNHEY, CDR2 SVGEGT. The CDR3 sequence is CASSYSRANYGYTF. As DNA, the CDR3 is TGTGCCAGCAGTTACTCGAGGGCTAACTATGGCTACACCTTC.

V gene TRBV28 combines with J gene TRBJ2-7; TRBD2 matches 8 bases. The CDR3 extends over 15 amino acids. Germline V gene data show CDR1 as MDHEN and CDR2 as SYDVKM. Trimming at V came to 3 bases and at J to 1 base, leaving 5 bases not matched to a gene. CDR3 amino acids: CASSFRGGLSYEQYF. The CDR3 DNA sequence: TGTGCCAGCAGTTTTCGCGGGGGGCTATCCTACGAGCAGTACTTC.

This clone was observed once. J is TRBJ2-1 and V is TRBV7-6; TRBD2 matches at 8 bases. Germline V lookup: CDR1 SGHVS, CDR2 FNYEAQ. The CDR3 covers 14 residues. Germline trimming cut 7 bases from V and 5 bases from J; bases unmatched to any gene: 7. The DNA for the CDR3 is TGTGCCAGCATCCCGGGGGGGAGCCACAATGAGCAGTTCTTC. This translates into CASIPGGSHNEQFF.

V usage is TRBV5-1 and J usage is TRBJ2-7, with D possibly TRBD1 on 6 matching bases. V was pared by 0 bases and J by 5 bases, with 15 bases between. From germline, CDR1 is SGHRS and CDR2 YFSETQ. This CDR3 comprises 15 residues. The CDR3 loop is CASSLGIRAGDEQYF. In DNA, the CDR3 is TGCGCCAGCAGCTTGGGGATCAGGGCAGGGGACGAGCAGTACTTC. Full variable domain (missing parts from reference TRBV5-1 and TRBJ2-7): KAGVTQTPRYLIKTRGQQVTLSCSPISGHRSVSWYQQTPGQGLQFLFEYFSETQRNKGNFPGRFSGRQFSNSRSEMNVSTLELGDSALYLCASSLGIRAGDEQYFGPGTRLTVT.

This chain links TRBV27 with TRBJ1-6; 9 bases agree with TRBD1. This CDR3 comprises 14 residues. The trim removed 6 bases at V and 8 bases at J, leaving 5 bases unmatched. Germline V gene sequence: CDR1 MNHEY, CDR2 SMNVEV (reference sequence). The CDR3: CASRKDRGDSPLHF. Here the CDR3 DNA reads TGTGCCAGCAGGAAGGACAGGGGCGATTCACCCCTCCACTTT.

In its sample, this clone was seen once. V is TRBV5-1 and J is TRBJ1-1, with a weak D call TRBD1 (6 bases). The CDR3 consists of 14 residues. Germline V lookup: CDR1 SGHRS, CDR2 YFSETQ. With 6 bases removed from V and 0 bases from J, the gap between germline ends came to 12 bases. CDR3 loop: CASTYRAMNTEAFF. For the CDR3, the DNA is TGCGCCAGCACTTACAGGGCCATGAACACTGAAGCTTTCTTT.

The chain carries TRBV24-1 and TRBJ1-4; 9 nucleotides match TRBD1. CDR3 length: 15 residues. V shed 2 bases, J shed 8 bases, and the junction held 5 bases outside the gene matches. Germline lookup yields CDR1 KGHDR and CDR2 SFDVKD. The CDR3 is CATSDSGTGLEKLFF. CDR3 nucleotide sequence: TGTGCCACCAGTGATTCCGGGACAGGGCTCGAAAAACTGTTTTTT.

The V call is TRBV7-9, the J call TRBJ2-7; D perhaps matches TRBD1 (5 bases). CDR3 length: 13 residues. The germline V gene has CDR1 SEHNR and CDR2 FQNEAQ (reference sequence). Trimming took off 5 bases at V and 5 bases at J, with 13 bases between the two ends. The CDR3 loop reads CASSPSLGDEQYF. The CDR3, as DNA: TGTGCCAGCAGCCCCTCGCTAGGGGACGAGCAGTACTTC.

The rearrangement links TRBV5-1 to TRBJ2-1, with 10 bases fitting TRBD1. The CDR3 loop spans 16 amino acids. The germline V gene has CDR1 SGHRS and CDR2 YFSETQ. Trimming cost V 0 bases and J 6 bases; bases outside gene matches: 6. This CDR3 reads CASSLAGQGRVNEQFF. The CDR3 DNA is TGCGCCAGCAGCTTGGCGGGACAGGGGAGGGTCAATGAGCAGTTCTTC.

This clone was picked up one time. J is TRBJ1-2 and V is TRBV30, with 9 nucleotides matching TRBD1. V lost 4 bases and J lost 5; bases outside the gene matches: 11. CDR1 and CDR2 from the germline V gene are GTSNPN and SVGIG (reference sequence). The CDR3 totals 15 residues. The CDR3: CAWNPHAQGAYGYTF. The CDR3 DNA is TGTGCCTGGAACCCACATGCACAGGGGGCTTATGGCTACACCTTC.

The chain recombines TRBV4-1 with TRBJ1-1, with TRBD1 matching 9 bases. This CDR3 contains 14 residues. The germline CDR1 and CDR2 sequences are MGHRA and YSYEKL. V dropped 6 bases and J dropped 4; count of bases not matched to a gene: 6. The CDR3: CASRQQGASTEAFF. The CDR3 bases are TGCGCCAGCAGGCAACAGGGGGCCAGCACTGAAGCTTTCTTT.

The chain is built from TRBV4-1 and TRBJ2-5, with 10 bases aligning to TRBD2. Trimming removed 4 bases from V and 5 bases from J; junction bases left unmatched: 4. This CDR3 has 14 residues. Germline assignment: CDR1 MGHRA and CDR2 YSYEKL. The CDR3 bases are TGCGCCAGCAGCCCACTAGCGGGGCGGGAGACCCAGTACTTC. This codes for CASSPLAGRETQYF.

This chain links TRBV5-8 with TRBJ1-3; 10 bases are shared with TRBD1. V was clipped by 4 bases and J by 2 bases; unmatched bases: 6. The CDR3 is made up of 16 amino acids. Germline loops: CDR1 SGHTS, CDR2 YDEGEE. DNA for the CDR3: TGTGCCAGCAGCAAACTGACAGGGGGCGCTGGAAACACCATATATTTT. Amino acids: CASSKLTGGAGNTIYF.

The V and J genes are TRBV18 and TRBJ1-3, with D maybe TRBD1 (6 bases). Trimming left V 6 bases short and J 0 bases short, with 15 bases between. Germline values: CDR1 KGHSH, CDR2 LQKENI. The CDR3 contains 16 residues. As DNA, the CDR3 is TGTGCCAGCTCCCCCGGACAGTTCCTCTCTGGAAACACCATATATTTT. Protein sequence: CASSPGQFLSGNTIYF. The whole variable domain, filled in from reference TRBV18 and TRBJ1-3, reads NAGVMQNPRHLVRRRGQEARLRCSPMKGHSHVYWYRQLPEEGLKFMVYLQKENIIDESGMPKERFSAEFPKEGPSILRIQQVVRGDSAAYFCASSPGQFLSGNTIYFGEGSWLTVV.

The chain has TRBV19 and TRBJ1-1; D perhaps matches TRBD1 (6 bases). The germline V gene encodes CDR1 LNHDA and CDR2 SQIVND (reference sequence). Trimming stripped 7 bases from V and 4 bases from J, with 22 bases between. The CDR3 consists of 16 residues. CDR3 bases: TGTGCCAGTATCCCAGAACAGGGTTTTGGCAGCACTGAAGCTTTCTTT. Translating it yields CASIPEQGFGSTEAFF.

The J gene is TRBJ2-7, the V gene TRBV12-3 or TRBV12-4, with 7 bases aligning to TRBD1. The J segment lost 7 bases and the V segment lost 6 bases, leaving 9 bases of the junction unmatched. The CDR3 has 13 amino acids. This CDR3 is CASSPGQSSEQYF. CDR3 coding DNA: TGTGCCAGCAGCCCGGGACAGTCGAGTGAGCAGTACTTC.

This clone has a single count. The chain employs TRBV4-3 and TRBJ2-7; D gene unclear. Between the trimmed V and J ends, which lost 2 bases and 3 bases, there was a span of 17 bases. The CDR3 runs to 16 residues. In germline, CDR1 is LGHNA, CDR2 YSLEER. CDR3 DNA: TGCGCCAGCAGCCAAAACTACCCCCCCCGCAGCTACGAGCAGTACTTC. Translating gives CASSQNYPPRSYEQYF.